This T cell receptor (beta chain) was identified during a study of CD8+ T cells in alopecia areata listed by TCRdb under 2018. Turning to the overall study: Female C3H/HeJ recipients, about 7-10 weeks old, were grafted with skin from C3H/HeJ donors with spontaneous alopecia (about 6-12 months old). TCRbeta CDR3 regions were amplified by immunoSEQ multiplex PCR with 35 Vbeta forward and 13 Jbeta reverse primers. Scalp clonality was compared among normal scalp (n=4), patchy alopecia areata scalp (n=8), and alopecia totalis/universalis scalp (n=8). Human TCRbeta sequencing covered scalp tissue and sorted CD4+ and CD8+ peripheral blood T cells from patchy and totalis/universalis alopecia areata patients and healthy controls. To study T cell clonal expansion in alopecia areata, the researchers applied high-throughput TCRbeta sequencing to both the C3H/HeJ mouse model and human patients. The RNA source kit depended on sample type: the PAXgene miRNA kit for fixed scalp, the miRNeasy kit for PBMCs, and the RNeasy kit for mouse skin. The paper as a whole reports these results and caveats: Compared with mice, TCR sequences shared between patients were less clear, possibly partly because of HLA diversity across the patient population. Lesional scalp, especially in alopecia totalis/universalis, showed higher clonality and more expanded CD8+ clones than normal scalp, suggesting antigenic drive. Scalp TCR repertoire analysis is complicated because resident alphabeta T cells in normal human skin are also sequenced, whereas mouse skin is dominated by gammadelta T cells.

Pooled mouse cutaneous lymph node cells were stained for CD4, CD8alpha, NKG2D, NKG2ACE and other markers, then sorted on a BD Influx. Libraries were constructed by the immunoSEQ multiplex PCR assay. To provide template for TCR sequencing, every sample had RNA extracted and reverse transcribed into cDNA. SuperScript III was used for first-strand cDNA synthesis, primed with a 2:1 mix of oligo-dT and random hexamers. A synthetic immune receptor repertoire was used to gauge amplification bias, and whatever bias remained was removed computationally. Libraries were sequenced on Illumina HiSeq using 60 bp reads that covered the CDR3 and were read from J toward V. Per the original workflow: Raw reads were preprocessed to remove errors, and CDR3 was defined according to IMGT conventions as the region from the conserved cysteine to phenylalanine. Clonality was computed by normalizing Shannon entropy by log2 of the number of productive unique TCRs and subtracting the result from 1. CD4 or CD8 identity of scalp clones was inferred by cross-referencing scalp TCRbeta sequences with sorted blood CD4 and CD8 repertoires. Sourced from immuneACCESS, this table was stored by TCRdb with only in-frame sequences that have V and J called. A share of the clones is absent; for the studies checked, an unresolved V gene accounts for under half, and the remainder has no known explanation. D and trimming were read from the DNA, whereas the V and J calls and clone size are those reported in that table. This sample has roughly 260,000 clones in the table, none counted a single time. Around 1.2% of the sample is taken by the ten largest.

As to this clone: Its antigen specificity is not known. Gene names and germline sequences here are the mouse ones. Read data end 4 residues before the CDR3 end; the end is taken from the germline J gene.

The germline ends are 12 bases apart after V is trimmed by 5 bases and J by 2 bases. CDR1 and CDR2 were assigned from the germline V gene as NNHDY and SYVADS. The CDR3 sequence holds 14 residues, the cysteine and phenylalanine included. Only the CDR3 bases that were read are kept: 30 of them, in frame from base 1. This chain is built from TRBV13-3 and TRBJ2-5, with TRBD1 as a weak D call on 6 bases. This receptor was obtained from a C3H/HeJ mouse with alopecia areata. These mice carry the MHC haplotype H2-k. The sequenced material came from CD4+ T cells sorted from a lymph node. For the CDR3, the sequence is CASSQRGTQDTQYF. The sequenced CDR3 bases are TGTGCCAGCAGCCAAAGGGGGACCCAAGAC.